This T cell receptor (beta chain) originates from a study of T cell repertoires in cytomegalovirus infection. The germline V and J ends were trimmed by 1 base and 4 bases, with 16 bases remaining between them. This CDR3 is built from 15 residues. Germline lookup yields CDR1 DFQATT and CDR2 SNEGSKA (reference sequence). TCRdb called the reads again in MiXCR, with one record for every CDR3 protein. The table records 300,000 to 400,000 distinct CDR3 sequences, under 35% of them present only once. This clonotype was seen a few times. Its antigen is not identified. Sequencing used cultured PBMCs, obtained from culture after CMV antigen stimulation. The source of this sequence is a human donor in good health (CMV status not recorded). Some clones in this sample may be carry-over from other donors' samples. This rearrangement joins TRBV20-1 to TRBJ1-2; no clear D gene. The CDR3 DNA reads as TGCAGTGCTAGAGCCCGTTCAGGATTGGTCTATGGCTACACCTTC. It is translated as CSARARSGLVYGYTF.